This TCR beta chain originates from a study of human T cells and chemical hapten exposure. Study information: Patches with 0.01% DPC went on the upper back, and the tests were read at 6 days.

This CDR3 is built from 14 residues. Trimming shortened V by 3 bases and J by 0 bases, and 9 bases separated the two germline ends. CDR1 and CDR2 (germline): SGHRS, YFSETQ. This sample's time point: pre-sensitization, week 0. As for treatment: therapeutic diphenylcyclopropenone sensitization with weekly scalp DPC. Researchers sampled blood before each patch test went on. Suited to DPC and affected by alopecia, the donors ranged from 18 to 70 years old. TCRdb independently ran MiXCR on the RACE reads; one entry per CDR3 protein. The sample yields 250,000 or so distinct CDR3 sequences, over 7.5% seen once. This clonotype was picked up a small number of times.

The sequence was collected from a man aged 18-30 years with alopecia areata. Some clones in this sample may be carry-over from other donors' samples. This specimen was whole blood, taken in connection with sensitization to the hapten diphenylcyclopropenone (DPC). The chain employs TRBV5-1 and TRBJ1-1; possible D gene TRBD1, 6 bases. CDR3 sequence: CASSYGQMNTEAFF. Here the CDR3 DNA reads TGCGCCAGCAGCTATGGACAGATGAACACTGAAGCTTTCTTT.